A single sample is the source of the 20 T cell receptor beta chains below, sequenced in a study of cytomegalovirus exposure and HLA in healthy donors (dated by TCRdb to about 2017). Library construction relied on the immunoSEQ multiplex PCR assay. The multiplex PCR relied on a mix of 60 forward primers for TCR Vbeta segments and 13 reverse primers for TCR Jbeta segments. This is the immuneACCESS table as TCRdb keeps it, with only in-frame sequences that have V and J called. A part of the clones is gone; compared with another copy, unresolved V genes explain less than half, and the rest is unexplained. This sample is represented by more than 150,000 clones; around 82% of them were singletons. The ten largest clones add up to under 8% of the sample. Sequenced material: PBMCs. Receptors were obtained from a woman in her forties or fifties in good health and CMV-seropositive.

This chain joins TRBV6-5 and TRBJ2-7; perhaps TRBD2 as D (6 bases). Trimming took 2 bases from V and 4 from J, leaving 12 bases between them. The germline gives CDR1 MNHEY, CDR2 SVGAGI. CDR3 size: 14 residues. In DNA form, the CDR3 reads TGTGCCAGCAGTTACCGAAGCCGGGAGTACGAGCAGTACTTC. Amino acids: CASSYRSREYEQYF.

CDR3 DNA: TGTGCCAGCAGTGCCGGACTAGTTTTCTCCTACGAGCAGTACTTC. Translation gives CASSAGLVFSYEQYF. This rearrangement joins TRBV5-8 to TRBJ2-7; 7 bases are a match to TRBD2. V shed 5 bases, J shed 0 bases, and the junction held 8 bases outside the gene matches. This CDR3 is 15 amino acids long. Germline loops: CDR1 SGHTS, CDR2 YDEGEE.

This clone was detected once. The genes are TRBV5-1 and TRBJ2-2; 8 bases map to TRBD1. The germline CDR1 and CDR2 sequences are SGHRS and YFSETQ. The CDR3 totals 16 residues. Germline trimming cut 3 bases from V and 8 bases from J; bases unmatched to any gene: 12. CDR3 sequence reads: CASSWTGTGVGGELFF. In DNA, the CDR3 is TGCGCCAGCAGCTGGACCGGGACAGGCGTAGGAGGGGAGCTGTTTTTT. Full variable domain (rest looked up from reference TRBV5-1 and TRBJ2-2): KAGVTQTPRYLIKTRGQQVTLSCSPISGHRSVSWYQQTPGQGLQFLFEYFSETQRNKGNFPGRFSGRQFSNSRSEMNVSTLELGDSALYLCASSWTGTGVGGELFFGEGSRLTVL.

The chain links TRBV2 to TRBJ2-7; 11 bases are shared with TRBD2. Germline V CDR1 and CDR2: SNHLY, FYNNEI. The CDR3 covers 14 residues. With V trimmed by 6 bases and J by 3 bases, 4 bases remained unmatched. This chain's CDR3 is CASRRTSGYYEQYF. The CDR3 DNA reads TGTGCCAGCAGGAGGACTAGCGGGTACTACGAGCAGTACTTC.

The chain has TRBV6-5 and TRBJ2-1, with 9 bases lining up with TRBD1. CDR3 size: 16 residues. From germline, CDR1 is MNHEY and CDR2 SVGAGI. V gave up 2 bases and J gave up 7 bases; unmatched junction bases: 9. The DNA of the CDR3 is TGTGCCAGCAGTTACGGAGGGACAGGGTCCCAAAATGAGCAGTTCTTC. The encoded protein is CASSYGGTGSQNEQFF.

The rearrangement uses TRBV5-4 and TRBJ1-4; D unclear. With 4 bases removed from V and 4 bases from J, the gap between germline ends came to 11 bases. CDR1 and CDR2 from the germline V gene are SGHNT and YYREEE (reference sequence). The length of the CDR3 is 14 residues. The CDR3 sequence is CASSLGGFNEKLFF. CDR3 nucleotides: TGTGCCAGCAGCCTGGGAGGGTTTAATGAAAAACTGTTTTTT.

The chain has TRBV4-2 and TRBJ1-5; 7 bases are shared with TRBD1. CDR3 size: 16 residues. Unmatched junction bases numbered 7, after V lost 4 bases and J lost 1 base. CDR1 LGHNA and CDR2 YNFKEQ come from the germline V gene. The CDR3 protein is CASSPTGTASNQPQHF. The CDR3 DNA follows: TGTGCCAGCAGCCCAACCGGGACAGCAAGCAATCAGCCCCAGCATTTT.

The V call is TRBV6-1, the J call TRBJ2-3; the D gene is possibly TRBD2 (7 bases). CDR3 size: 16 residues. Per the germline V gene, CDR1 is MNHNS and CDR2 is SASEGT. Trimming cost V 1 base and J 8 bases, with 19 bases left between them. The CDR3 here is CASSEVDGGAAGTQYF. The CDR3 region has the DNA TGTGCCAGCAGTGAAGTAGATGGGGGGGCCGCAGGTACGCAGTATTTT.

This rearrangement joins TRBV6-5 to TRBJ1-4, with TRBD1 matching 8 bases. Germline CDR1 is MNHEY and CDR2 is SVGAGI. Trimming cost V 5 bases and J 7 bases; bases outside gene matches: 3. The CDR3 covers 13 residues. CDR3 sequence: CASSRGQGEKLFF. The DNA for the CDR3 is TGTGCCAGCAGTCGCGGACAGGGTGAAAAACTGTTTTTT.

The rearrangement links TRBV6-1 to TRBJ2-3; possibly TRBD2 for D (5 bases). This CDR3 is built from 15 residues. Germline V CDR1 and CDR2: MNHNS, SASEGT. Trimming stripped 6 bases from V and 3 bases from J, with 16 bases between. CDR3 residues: CASRLKAGTTDTQYF. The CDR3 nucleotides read TGTGCCAGCAGACTTAAGGCGGGTACAACAGATACGCAGTATTTT.

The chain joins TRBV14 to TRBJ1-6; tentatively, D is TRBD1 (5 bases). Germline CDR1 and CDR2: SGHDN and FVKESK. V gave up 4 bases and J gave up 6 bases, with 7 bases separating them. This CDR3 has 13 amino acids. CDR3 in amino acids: CASSLQGNSPLHF. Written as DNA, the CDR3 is TGTGCCAGCAGCCTCCAGGGTAATTCACCCCTCCACTTT.

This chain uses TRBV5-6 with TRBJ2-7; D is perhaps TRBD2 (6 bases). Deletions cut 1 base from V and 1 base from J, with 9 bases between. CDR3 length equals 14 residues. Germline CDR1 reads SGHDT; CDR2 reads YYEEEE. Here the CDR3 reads CASSLSAGSYEQYF. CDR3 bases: TGTGCCAGCAGCTTGTCAGCGGGTTCCTACGAGCAGTACTTC.

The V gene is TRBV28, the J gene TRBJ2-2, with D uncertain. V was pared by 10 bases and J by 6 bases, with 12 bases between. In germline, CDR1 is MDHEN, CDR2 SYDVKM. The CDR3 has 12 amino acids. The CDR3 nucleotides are TGTGCCACCAGCTTGAGCGCCGGGGAGCTGTTTTTT. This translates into CATSLSAGELFF.

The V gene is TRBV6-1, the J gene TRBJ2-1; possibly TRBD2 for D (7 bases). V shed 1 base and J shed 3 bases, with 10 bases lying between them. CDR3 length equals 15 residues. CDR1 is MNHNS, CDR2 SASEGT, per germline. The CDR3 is CASSEGGGLYNEQFF. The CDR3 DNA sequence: TGTGCCAGCAGTGAAGGGGGGGGGCTCTACAATGAGCAGTTCTTC.

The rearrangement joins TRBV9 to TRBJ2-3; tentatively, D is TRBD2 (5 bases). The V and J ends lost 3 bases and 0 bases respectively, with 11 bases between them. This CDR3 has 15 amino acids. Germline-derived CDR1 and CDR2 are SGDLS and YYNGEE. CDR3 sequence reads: CASSGAAYSTDTQYF. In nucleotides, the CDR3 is TGTGCCAGCAGCGGAGCGGCTTATAGCACAGATACGCAGTATTTT.

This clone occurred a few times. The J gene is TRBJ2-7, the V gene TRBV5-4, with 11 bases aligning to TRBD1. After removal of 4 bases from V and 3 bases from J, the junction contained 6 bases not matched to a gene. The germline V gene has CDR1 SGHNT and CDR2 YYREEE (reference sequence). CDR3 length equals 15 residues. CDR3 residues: CASSQGTGGSYEQYF. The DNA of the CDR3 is TGTGCCAGCAGCCAAGGGACAGGGGGTAGCTACGAGCAGTACTTC.

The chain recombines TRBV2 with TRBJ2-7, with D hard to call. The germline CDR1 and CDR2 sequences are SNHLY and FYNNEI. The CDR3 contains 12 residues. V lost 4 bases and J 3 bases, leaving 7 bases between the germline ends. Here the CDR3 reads CASSAKSYEQYF. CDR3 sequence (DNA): TGTGCCAGCAGTGCAAAGAGCTACGAGCAGTACTTC. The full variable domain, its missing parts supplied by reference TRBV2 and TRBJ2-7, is EPEVTQTPSHQVTQMGQEVILRCVPISNHLYFYWYRQILGQKVEFLVSFYNNEISEKSEIFDDQFSVERPDGSNFTLKIRSTKLEDSAMYFCASSAKSYEQYFGPGTRLTVT.

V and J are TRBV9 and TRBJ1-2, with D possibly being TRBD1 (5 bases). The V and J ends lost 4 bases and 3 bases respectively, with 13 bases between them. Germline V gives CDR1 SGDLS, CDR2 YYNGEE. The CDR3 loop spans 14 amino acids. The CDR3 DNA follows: TGTGCCAGCAGCCCAAGACAGCAAGACTATGGCTACACCTTC. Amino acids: CASSPRQQDYGYTF.

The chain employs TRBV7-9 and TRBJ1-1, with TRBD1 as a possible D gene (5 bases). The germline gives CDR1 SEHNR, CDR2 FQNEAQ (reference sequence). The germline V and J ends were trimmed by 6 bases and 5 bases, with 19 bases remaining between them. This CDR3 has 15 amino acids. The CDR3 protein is CASSSLGGGRTEAFF. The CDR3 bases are TGTGCCAGCAGTTCCCTCGGTGGGGGGAGGACTGAAGCTTTCTTT.

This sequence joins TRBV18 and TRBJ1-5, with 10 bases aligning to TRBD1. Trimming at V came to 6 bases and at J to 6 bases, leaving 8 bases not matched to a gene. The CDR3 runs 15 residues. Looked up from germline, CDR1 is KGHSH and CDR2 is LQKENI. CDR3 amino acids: CASSPGTGAGQPQHF. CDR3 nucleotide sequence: TGTGCCAGCTCCCCCGGGACAGGGGCCGGTCAGCCCCAGCATTTT.